The text below deals with one TCR beta chain. Antigen: not known. The data were obtained in a study of T cell responses to AZD1222 COVID-19 vaccine. Broader study findings: The peak T cell response came first, and repertoires were sampled only after it.

This CDR3 contains 12 residues. Germline V gene sequence: CDR1 LNHDA, CDR2 SQIVND (reference sequence). V was shortened by 6 bases and J by 6 bases, with 9 bases between the two germline ends. The repertoire was sequenced with immunoSEQ multiplex PCR; TCRdb's copy has only in-frame clones and lacks some. The sample contains 150,000 to 200,000 clones, more than 75% of which appear only once. The chain couples TRBV19 to TRBJ1-5; D is unclear. This TCR derives from an adult who received the AZD1222 COVID-19 vaccine. This sample comprised peripheral blood, obtained 28 days after the second AZD1222 dose. The CDR3 loop is CASRRGGQPQHF. Written as DNA, the CDR3 is TGTGCCAGTAGGAGAGGTGGTCAGCCCCAGCATTTT.